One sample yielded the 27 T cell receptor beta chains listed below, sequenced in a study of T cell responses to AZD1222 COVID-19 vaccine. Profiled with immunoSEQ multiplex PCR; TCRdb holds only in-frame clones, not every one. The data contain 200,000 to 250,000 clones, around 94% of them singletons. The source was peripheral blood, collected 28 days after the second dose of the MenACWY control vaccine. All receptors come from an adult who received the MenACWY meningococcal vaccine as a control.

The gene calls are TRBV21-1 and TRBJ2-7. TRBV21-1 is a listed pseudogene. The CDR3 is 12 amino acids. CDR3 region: CASSRVGPLRYF. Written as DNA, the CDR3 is TGTGCCAGCAGCAGGGTTGGACCGCTGAGGTACTTC.

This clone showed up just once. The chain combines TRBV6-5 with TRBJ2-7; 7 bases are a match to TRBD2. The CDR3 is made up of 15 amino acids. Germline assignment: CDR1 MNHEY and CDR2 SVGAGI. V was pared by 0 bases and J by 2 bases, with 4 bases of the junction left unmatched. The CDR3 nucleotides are TGTGCCAGCAGTTACTCGATCCGGGGGGCCTACGAGCAGTACTTC. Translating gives CASSYSIRGAYEQYF.

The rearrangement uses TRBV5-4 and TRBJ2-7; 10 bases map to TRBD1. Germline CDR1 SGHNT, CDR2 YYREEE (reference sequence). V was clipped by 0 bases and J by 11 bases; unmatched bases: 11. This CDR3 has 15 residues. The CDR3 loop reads CASSLEGGIGTGEYF. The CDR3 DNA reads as TGTGCCAGCAGCTTGGAAGGGGGGATTGGGACAGGGGAGTACTTC.

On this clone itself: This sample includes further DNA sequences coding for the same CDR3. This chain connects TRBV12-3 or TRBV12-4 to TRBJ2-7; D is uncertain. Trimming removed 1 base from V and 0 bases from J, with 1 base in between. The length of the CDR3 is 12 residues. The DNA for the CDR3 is TGTGCCAGCAGTTTAGACTCCTACGAGCAGTACTTC. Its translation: CASSLDSYEQYF.

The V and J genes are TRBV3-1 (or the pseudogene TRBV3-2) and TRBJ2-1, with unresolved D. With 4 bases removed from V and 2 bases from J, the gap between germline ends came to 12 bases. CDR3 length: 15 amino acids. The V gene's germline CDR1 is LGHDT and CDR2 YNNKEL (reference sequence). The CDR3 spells CASSLDQQPYNEQFF. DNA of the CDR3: TGTGCCAGCAGCCTGGACCAGCAGCCCTACAATGAGCAGTTCTTC.

In DNA, the CDR3 is TGTGCCAGCAGTTTGCCTACTGGGGCGGGCTATGGCTACACCTTC. The encoded protein is CASSLPTGAGYGYTF. The gene calls are TRBV28 and TRBJ1-2, with D possibly being TRBD1 (5 bases). The CDR3 is made up of 15 amino acids. Germline lookup yields CDR1 MDHEN and CDR2 SYDVKM. Trimming cost V 3 bases and J 4 bases, with 15 bases left between them.

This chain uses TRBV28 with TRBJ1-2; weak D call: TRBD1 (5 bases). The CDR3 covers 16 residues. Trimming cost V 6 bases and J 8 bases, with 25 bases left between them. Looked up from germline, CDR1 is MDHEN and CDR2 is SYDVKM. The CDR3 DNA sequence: TGTGCCAGCAGCTCCCCGGGGGGTAGGGGAGGATTCGGCTACACCTTC. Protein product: CASSSPGGRGGFGYTF.

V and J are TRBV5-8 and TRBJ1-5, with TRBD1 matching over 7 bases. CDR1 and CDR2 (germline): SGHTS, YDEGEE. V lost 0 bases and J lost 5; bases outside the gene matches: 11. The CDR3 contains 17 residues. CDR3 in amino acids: CASSLEGRAGGHQPQHF. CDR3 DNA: TGTGCCAGCAGCTTGGAAGGCCGGGCAGGGGGGCATCAGCCCCAGCATTTT.

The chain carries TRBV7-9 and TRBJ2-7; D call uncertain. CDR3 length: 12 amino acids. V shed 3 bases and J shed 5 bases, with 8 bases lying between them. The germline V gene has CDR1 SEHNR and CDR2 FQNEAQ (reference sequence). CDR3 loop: CASSLDGHEQYF. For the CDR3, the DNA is TGTGCCAGCAGCTTGGACGGCCACGAGCAGTACTTC.

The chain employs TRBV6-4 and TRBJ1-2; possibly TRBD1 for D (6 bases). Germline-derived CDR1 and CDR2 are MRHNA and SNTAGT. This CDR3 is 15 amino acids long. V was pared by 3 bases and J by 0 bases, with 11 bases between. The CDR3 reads CASSESGQSNYGYTF. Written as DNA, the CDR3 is TGTGCCAGCAGTGAGTCCGGACAGTCTAACTATGGCTACACCTTC.

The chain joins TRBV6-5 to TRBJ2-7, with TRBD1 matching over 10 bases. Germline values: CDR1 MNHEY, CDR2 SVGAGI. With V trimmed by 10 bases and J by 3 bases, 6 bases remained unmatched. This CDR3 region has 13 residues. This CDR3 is CATGTGVIYEQYF. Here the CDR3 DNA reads TGTGCCACGGGGACAGGGGTTATCTACGAGCAGTACTTC.

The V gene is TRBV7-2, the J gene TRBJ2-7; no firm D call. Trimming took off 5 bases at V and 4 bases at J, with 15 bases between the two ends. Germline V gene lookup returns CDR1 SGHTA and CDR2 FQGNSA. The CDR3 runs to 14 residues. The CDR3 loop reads CASSPPRYPYEQYF. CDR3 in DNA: TGTGCCAGCAGCCCCCCCCGCTACCCTTACGAGCAGTACTTC.

CDR3: CASSLGRNEGAYGYTF. The CDR3 bases are TGTGCCAGCAGCTTGGGGAGGAATGAGGGGGCCTATGGCTACACCTTC. The genes are TRBV7-8 and TRBJ1-2; 7 nucleotides align to TRBD1. CDR3 size: 16 residues. Germline CDR1 reads SGHVS; CDR2 reads FQNEAQ. The V segment lost 3 bases and the J segment 4 bases; nucleotides outside the gene matches: 11.

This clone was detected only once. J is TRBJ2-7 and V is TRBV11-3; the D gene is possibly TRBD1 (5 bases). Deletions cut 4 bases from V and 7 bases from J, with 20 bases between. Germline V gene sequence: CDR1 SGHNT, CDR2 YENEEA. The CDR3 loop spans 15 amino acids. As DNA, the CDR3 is TGTGCCAGCAGCTGGGATGGTAACATAGCAGGGGAGCAGTACTTC. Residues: CASSWDGNIAGEQYF.

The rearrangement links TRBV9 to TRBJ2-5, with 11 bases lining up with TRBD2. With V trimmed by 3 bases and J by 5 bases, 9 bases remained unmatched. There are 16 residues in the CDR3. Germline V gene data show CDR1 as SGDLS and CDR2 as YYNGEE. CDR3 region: CASSGAIAGGQETQYF. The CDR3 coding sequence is TGTGCCAGCAGCGGAGCCATAGCGGGAGGGCAGGAGACCCAGTACTTC. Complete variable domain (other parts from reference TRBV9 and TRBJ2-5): DSGVTQTPKHLITATGQRVTLRCSPRSGDLSVYWYQQSLDQGLQFLIQYYNGEERAKGNILERFSAQQFPDLHSELNLSSLELGDSALYFCASSGAIAGGQETQYFGPGTRLLVL.

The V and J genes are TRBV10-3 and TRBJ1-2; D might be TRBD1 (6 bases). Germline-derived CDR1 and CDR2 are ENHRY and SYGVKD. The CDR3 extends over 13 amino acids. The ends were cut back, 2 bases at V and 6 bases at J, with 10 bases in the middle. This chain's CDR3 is CAISESQGHGYTF. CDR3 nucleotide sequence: TGTGCCATCAGTGAGAGTCAGGGGCATGGCTACACCTTC.

For the CDR3, the DNA is TGTGCCAGCAGCGGACCGGGCCGGGATGAAAAACTGTTTTTT. Protein: CASSGPGRDEKLFF. The rearrangement uses TRBV5-8 and TRBJ1-4; no reliable D call. Between the trimmed V and J ends, which lost 4 bases and 6 bases, there was a span of 13 bases. The CDR3 sequence is 14 residues long. The V gene's germline CDR1 is SGHTS and CDR2 YDEGEE.

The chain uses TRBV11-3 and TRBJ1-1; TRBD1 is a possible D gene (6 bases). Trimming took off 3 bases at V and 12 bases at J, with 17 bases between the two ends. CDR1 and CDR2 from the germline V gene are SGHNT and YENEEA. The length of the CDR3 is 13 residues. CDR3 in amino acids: CASSLDSGGVTFF. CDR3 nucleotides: TGTGCCAGCAGCTTGGACAGCGGGGGGGTGACTTTCTTT.

CDR3 bases: TGTGCCAGTAGTGCTCAGGGAATTGCTGGCTACACCTTC. Protein: CASSAQGIAGYTF. The rearrangement joins TRBV19 to TRBJ1-2; D is perhaps TRBD1 (5 bases). Germline assignment: CDR1 LNHDA and CDR2 SQIVND (reference sequence). V was shortened by 5 bases and J by 7 bases, with 14 bases between the two germline ends. The CDR3 is 13 residues long.

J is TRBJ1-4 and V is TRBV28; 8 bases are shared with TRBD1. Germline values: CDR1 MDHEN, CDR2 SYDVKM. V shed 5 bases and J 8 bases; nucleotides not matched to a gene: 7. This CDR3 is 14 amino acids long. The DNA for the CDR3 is TGTGCCAGCAGTGCACGGACAGGGAGGGAAAAACTGTTTTTT. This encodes CASSARTGREKLFF. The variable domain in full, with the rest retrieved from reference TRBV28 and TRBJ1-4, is DVKVTQSSRYLVKRTGEKVFLECVQDMDHENMFWYRQDPGLGLRLIYFSYDVKMKEKGDIPEGYSVSREKKERFSLILESASTNQTSMYLCASSARTGREKLFFGSGTQLSVL.

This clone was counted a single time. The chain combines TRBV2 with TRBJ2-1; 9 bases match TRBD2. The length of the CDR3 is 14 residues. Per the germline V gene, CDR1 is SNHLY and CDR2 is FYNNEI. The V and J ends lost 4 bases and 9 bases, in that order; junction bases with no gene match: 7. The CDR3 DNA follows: TGTGCCAGCAGTGCCGGGACTAGCAGCGGTGAGCAGTTCTTC. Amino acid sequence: CASSAGTSSGEQFF.

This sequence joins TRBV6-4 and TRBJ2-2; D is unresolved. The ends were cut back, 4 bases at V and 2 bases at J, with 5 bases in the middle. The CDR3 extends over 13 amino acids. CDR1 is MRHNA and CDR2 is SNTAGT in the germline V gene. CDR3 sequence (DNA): TGTGCCAGCAGTGGGGGAAACACCGGGGAGCTGTTTTTT. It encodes CASSGGNTGELFF.

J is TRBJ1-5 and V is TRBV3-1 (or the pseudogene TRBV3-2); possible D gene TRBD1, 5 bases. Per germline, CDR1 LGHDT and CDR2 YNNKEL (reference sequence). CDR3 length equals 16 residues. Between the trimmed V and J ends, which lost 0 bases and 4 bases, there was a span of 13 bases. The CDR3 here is CASSQDTRGPNQPQHF. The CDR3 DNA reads TGTGCCAGCAGCCAAGATACGCGGGGACCTAATCAGCCCCAGCATTTT.

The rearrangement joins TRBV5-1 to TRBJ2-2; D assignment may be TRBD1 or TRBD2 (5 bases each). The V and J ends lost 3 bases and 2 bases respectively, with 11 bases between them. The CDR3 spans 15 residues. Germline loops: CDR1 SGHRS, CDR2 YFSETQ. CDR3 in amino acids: CASSWGTINTGELFF. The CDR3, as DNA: TGCGCCAGCAGCTGGGGGACCATAAACACCGGGGAGCTGTTTTTT.

The CDR3 DNA sequence: TGTGCCAGCTCACCACCGAGTATGAACACTGAAGCTTTCTTT. It yields the protein CASSPPSMNTEAFF. The V call is TRBV18, the J call TRBJ1-1; D not certain. The CDR3 covers 14 residues. Trimming removed 0 bases at V and 0 bases at J, with 5 bases between. In germline, CDR1 is KGHSH, CDR2 LQKENI.

The CDR3 here is CASSDEAGTYSKLFF. The CDR3 DNA follows: TGTGCCAGCAGTGATGAAGCGGGGACTTACTCGAAACTGTTTTTT. The J gene is TRBJ1-4, the V gene TRBV25-1, with D tentatively TRBD1 (5 bases). With 3 bases removed from V and 11 bases from J, the gap between germline ends came to 19 bases. The CDR3 sequence is 15 residues long. CDR1 is MGHDK and CDR2 is SYGVNS in the germline V gene. Filled out from reference TRBV25-1 and TRBJ1-4, the complete variable domain reads EADIYQTPRYLVIGTGKKITLECSQTMGHDKMYWYQQDPGMELHLIHYSYGVNSTEKGDLSSESTVSRIRTEHFPLTLESARPSHTSQYLCASSDEAGTYSKLFFGSGTQLSVL.

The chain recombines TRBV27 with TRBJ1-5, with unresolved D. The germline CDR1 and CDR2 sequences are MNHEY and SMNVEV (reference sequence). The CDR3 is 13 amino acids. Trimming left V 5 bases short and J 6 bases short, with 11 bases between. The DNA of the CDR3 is TGTGCCAGCAGTCTCGATGAGCGTCAGCCCCAGCATTTT. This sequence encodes CASSLDERQPQHF.